The 14 T cell receptor beta chains reported below all come from one sample, sequenced in a study of metastatic and nonmetastatic thyroid tumors. Prior to thyroid surgery, none of the patients had received any treatment. MiXCR re-clonotyped the PCR reads for TCRdb. The repertoire includes tens of thousands of clones, 16% of them detected once, and about 20% sits in the top ten. The material sequenced was blood. These receptor sequences come from a female donor with papillary thyroid cancer or a benign thyroid nodule (not recorded which). Some clones in this sample may be carry-over from other donors' samples.

The gene calls are TRBV28 and TRBJ1-5; D gene uncertain. The CDR3 has 13 residues. Germline V lookup: CDR1 MDHEN, CDR2 SYDVKM. Trimming stripped 6 bases from V and 4 bases from J, with 10 bases between. The CDR3 reads CASSPTLNQPQHF. CDR3 in DNA: TGTGCCAGCAGCCCTACGCTGAATCAGCCCCAGCATTTT.

This clone has ten or more counts. The sample has other DNA sequences that encode this CDR3 too. The CDR3 bases are TGTGCCAGCCGTCTGATTGGGACTAGCGATGAGCAGTTCTTC. Translation gives CASRLIGTSDEQFF. This chain joins TRBV12-3 or TRBV12-4 and TRBJ2-1, with 10 nucleotides matching TRBD2. CDR3 length: 14 residues. Trimming removed 8 bases from V and 8 bases from J; junction bases left unmatched: 9.

J is TRBJ2-1 and V is TRBV24-1, with D possibly called TRBD1 or TRBD2 (5 bases each). Deletions cut 3 bases from V and 3 bases from J, with 14 bases between. The CDR3 covers 16 residues. Germline V CDR1 and CDR2: KGHDR, SFDVKD. The CDR3 reads CATSDAGTNHYNEQFF. The CDR3 DNA reads TGTGCCACCAGTGATGCCGGGACGAATCACTACAATGAGCAGTTCTTC.

This chain links TRBV20-1 with TRBJ1-2; D ambiguous. V lost 2 bases and J 0 bases, leaving 10 bases between the germline ends. The CDR3 covers 14 residues. CDR1 is DFQATT, CDR2 SNEGSKA, per germline (reference sequence). CDR3 nucleotides: TGCAGTGCTAGAAAGGCAGCCGCTAACTATGGCTACACCTTC. Protein sequence: CSARKAAANYGYTF.

Of note for this clone: The junction departs from the called germline gene at one end, perhaps through a read error. The V call is TRBV2, the J call TRBJ2-3; D uncertain. The CDR3 extends over 14 amino acids. Germline assignment: CDR1 SNHLY and CDR2 FYNNEI. The CDR3, as DNA: TGTGCCAACAGTGAAGCGCTTAACACAGATACGCAGTATTTT. The encoded protein is CANSEALNTDTQYF.

There are many counts of this clone. The rearrangement uses TRBV10-1 and TRBJ2-2; D tentatively reads TRBD1 or TRBD2 (6 bases each). Trimming cost V 7 bases and J 4 bases, with 13 bases left between them. This CDR3 spans 14 amino acids. Germline V gives CDR1 WNHNN, CDR2 SYGVQD (reference sequence). CDR3 region: CASMRDIPTGELFF. In DNA, the CDR3 is TGCGCCAGCATGCGGGACATTCCCACCGGGGAGCTGTTTTTT.

At least ten counts were recorded for this clone. The genes are TRBV11-3 and TRBJ1-2; D is undetermined. The germline gives CDR1 SGHNT, CDR2 YENEEA. The CDR3 spans 13 residues. V lost 0 bases and J lost 6, with 8 bases in between. The CDR3 bases are TGTGCCAGCAGCTTAGACGAATCGGATGGCTACACCTTC. It is translated as CASSLDESDGYTF.

Details on this clone: One end of the junction does not line up with germline, which may come from a read error. The chain joins TRBV6-1 to TRBJ2-1; tentatively, D is TRBD1 (6 bases). Germline V gives CDR1 MNHNS, CDR2 SASEGT. The CDR3 is made up of 15 amino acids. The CDR3 protein is CACSRRDMGFNEPFF. For the CDR3, the DNA is TGTGCCTGCAGCCGCCGGGACATGGGCTTCAATGAGCCGTTCTTC.

The J gene is TRBJ1-5, the V gene TRBV10-3; possible D gene TRBD1, 5 bases. Germline CDR1 and CDR2: ENHRY and SYGVKD. V lost 2 bases to trimming and J lost 2 bases, with 10 bases between them. The CDR3 totals 15 residues. Here the CDR3 DNA reads TGTGCCATCAGTGAGACCCGACAGCGCAATCAGCCCCAGCATTTT. Its translation: CAISETRQRNQPQHF.

This clone occurred many times. The chain employs TRBV5-1 and TRBJ1-1; D is perhaps TRBD1 (5 bases). The CDR3 consists of 15 residues. The ends were cut back, 0 bases at V and 5 bases at J, with 14 bases in the middle. Germline V gene data show CDR1 as SGHRS and CDR2 as YFSETQ. CDR3 nucleotide sequence: TGCGCCAGCAGCTTGGGGGACTTCGCTGGTACTGAAGCTTTCTTT. Translated: CASSLGDFAGTEAFF.

As for this clone: Given a much more abundant clone one base away, this may be a read error. The chain employs TRBV5-4 and TRBJ2-5; possibly TRBD1 for D (6 bases). V was pared by 7 bases and J by 2 bases, with 12 bases between. The CDR3 is made up of 13 amino acids. In germline, CDR1 is SGHNT, CDR2 YYREEE (reference sequence). Written as DNA, the CDR3 is TGTGCCAGCGGCTGGGGACAACAAGAGACCCAGTACTTC. Translating gives CASGWGQQETQYF.

The CDR3 DNA is TGCGCCAGCAGTGAGGGTCGTCTGGTTACAGATACGCAGTATTTT. The encoded protein is CASSEGRLVTDTQYF. The J gene is TRBJ2-3, the V gene TRBV10-2; no reliable D call. This CDR3 has 15 residues. Germline CDR1 and CDR2: WSHSY and SAAADI. V lost 2 bases to trimming and J lost 3 bases, with 12 bases between them.

V and J are TRBV5-1 and TRBJ2-2; TRBD2 matches 11 bases. J was trimmed by 5 bases and V by 2 bases; bases with no gene match: 5. CDR3 size: 16 residues. Germline CDR1 SGHRS, CDR2 YFSETQ. The CDR3 DNA reads as TGCGCCAGCAGCTTCGGTCCTAGCGGGGGGACCGGGGAGCTGTTTTTT. It specifies CASSFGPSGGTGELFF.

This clone has a count of ten or more. The chain links TRBV6-1 to TRBJ2-5; 14 positions agree with TRBD2. Germline trimming cut 5 bases from V and 5 bases from J; bases unmatched to any gene: 4. The CDR3 is made up of 15 amino acids. Germline assignment: CDR1 MNHNS and CDR2 SASEGT. CDR3 in amino acids: CASSSGLAGGETQYF. The CDR3 DNA reads TGTGCCAGCAGTTCAGGACTAGCGGGGGGCGAGACCCAGTACTTC.